The 26 T cell receptor beta chains below come from one sample, sequenced in a study of post-analysis software for immune sequencing data. Study results and caveats: In patients, TRBV5-6, TRBV5-1 and TRBV20-1 belonged to five TRBV segments found more frequently than in controls.

Built from TCR beta cDNA, the libraries had unique molecular identifiers in them. MiXCR was run by TCRdb on the PCR reads, yielding one entry per CDR3 protein. The sample records hundreds of thousands of distinct CDR3 sequences, 25% to 30% being singletons. No antigens are known for them. Sequenced input: blood. These receptors all come from a girl under 18 with multiple sclerosis.

The genes are TRBV20-1 and TRBJ1-6; tentatively, D is TRBD1 (5 bases). Trimming pared 3 bases from V and 6 bases from J, leaving 18 bases between. Looked up from germline, CDR1 is DFQATT and CDR2 is SNEGSKA (reference sequence). This CDR3 has 16 amino acids. CDR3 loop: CSASRFIQGGNSPLHF. CDR3 nucleotide sequence: TGCAGTGCTAGCCGGTTTATTCAGGGTGGTAATTCACCCCTCCACTTT.

The chain's CDR3 is CATQGVGDYVGSAEPDTQYF. In nucleotides, the CDR3 is TGCGCCACGCAAGGCGTAGGGGACTATGTCGGGAGTGCAGAGCCAGATACGCAGTATTTT. This chain links TRBV5-1 with TRBJ2-3; 7 positions agree with TRBD2. CDR3 length: 20 amino acids. The trim removed 9 bases at V and 4 bases at J, leaving 29 bases unmatched. In germline, CDR1 is SGHRS, CDR2 YFSETQ.

A note on this clonotype: One junction end does not reproduce the germline sequence, and a read error may be involved. CDR3 bases: TGCGCCAGCGGCTCCAGGGGGCCCTACAATGAGCGGTTCTTC. It specifies CASGSRGPYNERFF. The chain links TRBV5-1 to TRBJ2-1; the match to TRBD1 covers 8 bases. The germline gives CDR1 SGHRS, CDR2 YFSETQ. The CDR3 consists of 14 residues.

The genes are TRBV10-3 and TRBJ2-5; D is ambiguous. The CDR3 spans 16 residues. V lost 2 bases and J 0 bases, leaving 13 bases between the germline ends. CDR1 is ENHRY, CDR2 SYGVKD, per germline. The chain's CDR3 is CAISESPPEYQETQYF. The CDR3 nucleotides read TGTGCCATCAGTGAGAGTCCTCCTGAGTACCAAGAGACCCAGTACTTC.

The chain has TRBV5-1 and TRBJ2-3; perhaps TRBD2 as D (5 bases). CDR3 length: 14 residues. The V end lost 0 bases, the J end lost 6 bases, and 11 bases lay between the germline ends. The V gene's germline CDR1 is SGHRS and CDR2 YFSETQ. CDR3 protein: CASSLGETRDTQYF. CDR3 nucleotide sequence: TGCGCCAGCAGCTTGGGGGAGACCCGGGATACGCAGTATTTT. The full variable domain, in which reference TRBV5-1 and TRBJ2-3 provide the parts outside the CDR3, is KAGVTQTPRYLIKTRGQQVTLSCSPISGHRSVSWYQQTPGQGLQFLFEYFSETQRNKGNFPGRFSGRQFSNSRSEMNVSTLELGDSALYLCASSLGETRDTQYFGPGTRLTVL.

The chain carries TRBV7-2 and TRBJ2-1, with TRBD2 matching 12 bases. Per the germline V gene, CDR1 is SGHTA and CDR2 is FQGNSA. CDR3 length equals 19 residues. With 2 bases clipped from V and 5 bases from J, the junction kept 13 bases outside the gene matches. CDR3: CASSLNLAGGEKPHNEQFF. In nucleotides, the CDR3 is TGTGCCAGCAGCTTAAACCTAGCGGGAGGGGAAAAGCCCCACAATGAGCAGTTCTTC.

The gene calls are TRBV10-3 and TRBJ2-5; D may correspond to TRBD1 or TRBD2 (5 bases each). The DNA matches TRBJ2-7 better at its end, which makes the J call doubtful. The CDR3 has 13 amino acids. CDR1 is ENHRY and CDR2 is SYGVKD in the germline V gene. The CDR3 spells CAIRRDGDYEQYF. CDR3 DNA sequence: TGTGCCATCAGAAGGGACGGTGACTACGAGCAGTACTTC.

The chain is built from TRBV6-1 and TRBJ2-7; TRBD2 matches at 9 bases. CDR1 is MNHNS, CDR2 SASEGT, per germline. V lost 4 bases to trimming and J lost 7 bases; unmatched junction nucleotides: 5. The CDR3 is 13 residues long. The DNA of the CDR3 is TGTGCCAGCAGTGGTCTAGCGGGGCGGGAGCAGTACTTC. Translated, it gives CASSGLAGREQYF.

This chain's CDR3 is CASSLFGGIGGGEQFF. The CDR3, as DNA: TGTGCCAGCAGCTTATTTGGTGGGATCGGAGGGGGGGAGCAGTTCTTC. This sequence joins TRBV7-2 and TRBJ2-1; D may match TRBD1 or TRBD2 (6 bases each). Germline assignment: CDR1 SGHTA and CDR2 FQGNSA. Trimming took 2 bases from V and 10 from J, leaving 21 bases between them. This CDR3 contains 16 residues.

This clonotype occurred a few times. CDR3 nucleotide sequence: TGCAGTGCTAGTAGCGGGGGGCGAGGCACAGATACGCAGTATTTT. Amino acid sequence: CSASSGGRGTDTQYF. This rearrangement joins TRBV20-1 to TRBJ2-3; 10 bases map to TRBD2. The CDR3 runs 15 residues. CDR1 is DFQATT and CDR2 is SNEGSKA in the germline V gene (reference sequence). V lost 3 bases to trimming and J lost 1 base; unmatched junction nucleotides: 4.

J is TRBJ2-1 and V is TRBV6-1; D could derive from TRBD1 or TRBD2 (5 bases each). The CDR3 length is 13 residues. The germline gives CDR1 MNHNS, CDR2 SASEGT. The V and J ends lost 4 bases and 14 bases respectively, with 18 bases between them. CDR3 sequence reads: CASSGPPGRTEFF. For the CDR3, the DNA is TGTGCCAGCAGTGGCCCACCGGGACGGACCGAGTTCTTC.

The chain joins TRBV29-1 to TRBJ1-2; the match to TRBD1 covers 8 bases. CDR3 length: 12 amino acids. V gave up 6 bases and J gave up 8 bases; unmatched junction bases: 8. Per the germline V gene, CDR1 is SQVTM and CDR2 is ANQGSEA. The CDR3 DNA follows: TGCAGCGTCTCTCTTGGACAGGGCGGCTACACCTTC. As protein: CSVSLGQGGYTF.

This clonotype occurred a few times. This chain links TRBV19 with TRBJ2-1, with 7 bases that match TRBD2. Germline assignment: CDR1 LNHDA and CDR2 SQIVND (reference sequence). Germline trimming cut 6 bases from V and 2 bases from J; bases unmatched to any gene: 1. The CDR3 length is 13 residues. CDR3 in amino acids: CASRGGTYNEQFF. CDR3 DNA: TGTGCCAGTAGGGGAGGGACCTACAATGAGCAGTTCTTC.

The V gene is TRBV6-6, the J gene TRBJ2-4, with 9 bases aligning to TRBD1. CDR1 MNHNY and CDR2 SVGAGI come from the germline V gene (reference sequence). This CDR3 spans 13 amino acids. With V trimmed by 5 bases and J by 7 bases, 3 bases remained unmatched. The CDR3 bases are TGTGCCAGCAGTCCCGGGACAGGGAACATTCAGTACTTC. Translated: CASSPGTGNIQYF.

This clonotype showed up just once. The CDR3 loop is CASSPPGTSGRAKEQYF. The CDR3 coding sequence is TGTGCCAGCAGCCCACCCGGGACTAGCGGGAGGGCCAAAGAGCAGTACTTC. This sequence joins TRBV7-9 and TRBJ2-7; 16 bases align to TRBD2. V lost 5 bases and J lost 7; bases outside the gene matches: 11. The CDR3 has 17 residues. CDR1 is SEHNR, CDR2 FQNEAQ, per germline (reference sequence).

This clonotype was seen at least ten times. The genes are TRBV11-2 and TRBJ2-7, with 10 nucleotides matching TRBD1. The CDR3 sequence is 12 residues long. CDR1 and CDR2 from the germline V gene are SGHAT and FQNNGV. Trimming cost V 5 bases and J 6 bases; bases outside gene matches: 1. CDR3 loop: CASSGTGVEQYF. CDR3 DNA: TGTGCCAGCAGCGGGACAGGGGTCGAGCAGTACTTC. The full variable domain, in which reference TRBV11-2 and TRBJ2-7 provide the parts outside the CDR3, is EAGVAQSPRYKIIEKRQSVAFWCNPISGHATLYWYQQILGQGPKLLIQFQNNGVVDDSQLPKDRFSAERLKGVDSTLKIQPAKLEDSAVYLCASSGTGVEQYFGPGTRLTVT.

The rearrangement uses TRBV7-8 and TRBJ2-7; 8 bases map to TRBD2. CDR3 length: 16 amino acids. J lost 3 bases, V lost 1 base, and 8 bases had no gene match. Germline lookup yields CDR1 SGHVS and CDR2 FQNEAQ. DNA for the CDR3: TGTGCCAGCAGCTTAGAGTCGGGAGGGAGAGTCTACGAGCAGTACTTC. Its translation: CASSLESGGRVYEQYF.

This clonotype was counted between two and nine times. The chain has TRBV20-1 and TRBJ2-6; possibly TRBD2 for D (5 bases). This CDR3 is 16 amino acids long. Germline CDR1 reads DFQATT; CDR2 reads SNEGSKA (reference sequence). Trimming took off 0 bases at V and 0 bases at J, with 9 bases between the two ends. The DNA of the CDR3 is TGCAGTGCTAGAGATCTCCGGGGCTCTGGGGCCAACGTCCTGACTTTC. Translation gives CSARDLRGSGANVLTF.

The chain links TRBV10-3 to TRBJ1-1; TRBD1 might be the D (5 bases). Germline V gene data show CDR1 as ENHRY and CDR2 as SYGVKD. This CDR3 is built from 14 residues. V lost 3 bases and J lost 11, with 19 bases in between. In nucleotides, the CDR3 is TGTGCCATCAGTGAACAGGTGGGGCCCACTCAGGCTTTCTTT. It specifies CAISEQVGPTQAFF.

V is TRBV27 and J is TRBJ2-5; unclear D gene. The assigned J gene may be wrong: the sequence end matches TRBJ2-7 better. Germline V lookup: CDR1 MNHEY, CDR2 SMNVEV (reference sequence). The length of the CDR3 is 13 residues. CDR3 nucleotide sequence: TGTGCCAGCAGTTACCCGGGCCCTTACGAGCAGTACTTC. This gives the protein CASSYPGPYEQYF.

Remarks on this clonotype: Germline and junction disagree at one end, which may indicate a read error. The chain uses TRBV20-1 and TRBJ2-7, with 11 bases matching TRBD2. This CDR3 has 13 residues. The germline V gene has CDR1 DFQATT and CDR2 SNEGSKA (reference sequence). CDR3: CSARGLADYKQYF. Written as DNA, the CDR3 is TGCAGTGCAAGGGGACTAGCGGACTACAAGCAGTACTTC.

The rearrangement links TRBV7-2 to TRBJ1-2; TRBD1 matches at 7 bases. This CDR3 comprises 15 residues. CDR1 is SGHTA, CDR2 FQGNSA, per germline. After removal of 3 bases from V and 6 bases from J, the junction contained 10 bases not matched to a gene. The CDR3 spells CASSLWGAGTDGYTF. CDR3 coding DNA: TGTGCCAGCAGCTTGTGGGGGGCAGGGACAGATGGCTACACCTTC.

The chain carries TRBV3-1 and TRBJ2-1, with a tentative D call TRBD2 (6 bases). The V and J ends lost 1 base and 5 bases respectively, with 18 bases between them. Germline-derived CDR1 and CDR2 are LGHDT and YNNKEL (reference sequence). This CDR3 has 17 amino acids. CDR3 nucleotides: TGTGCCAGCAGCCAAGTCATGAAGGCGGGAATGAACAATGAGCAGTTCTTC. Residues: CASSQVMKAGMNNEQFF.

The V gene is TRBV9, the J gene TRBJ1-5; maybe TRBD1 (5 bases). Trimming shortened V by 7 bases and J by 5 bases, and 10 bases separated the two germline ends. Germline V CDR1 and CDR2: SGDLS, YYNGEE. The CDR3 totals 12 residues. Here the CDR3 DNA reads TGTGCCAGCGGAGGGGTGGATCAGCCCCAGCATTTT. Translated: CASGGVDQPQHF. Together with reference TRBV9 and TRBJ1-5, the CDR3 gives the full variable domain: DSGVTQTPKHLITATGQRVTLRCSPRSGDLSVYWYQQSLDQGLQFLIQYYNGEERAKGNILERFSAQQFPDLHSELNLSSLELGDSALYFCASGGVDQPQHFGDGTRLSIL.

This clonotype has just a few counts. The rearrangement links TRBV12-3 or TRBV12-4 to TRBJ2-4, with D perhaps TRBD1 (5 bases). Trimming cost V 5 bases and J 3 bases, with 14 bases left between them. CDR3 length: 15 amino acids. CDR3 DNA: TGTGCCAGCAGTGACAGTGTGATAGACAAAAACATTCAGTACTTC. Protein product: CASSDSVIDKNIQYF.

This chain uses TRBV25-1 with TRBJ1-6; D may be TRBD1 (5 bases). The CDR3 is made up of 13 amino acids. Germline CDR1 is MGHDK and CDR2 is SYGVNS. V lost 3 bases, J lost 10 bases, and 10 bases lay in between. The CDR3 here is CASSEGVLSPLHF. The CDR3 DNA follows: TGTGCCAGCAGTGAGGGGGTTCTCTCACCCCTCCACTTT.